A single T cell receptor beta chain is shown here with its context. Its specificity is unknown. Punch biopsies of lesional scalp, plus peripheral blood, were taken from alopecia areata patients. The data are from a study of CD8+ T cells in alopecia areata. TCR sequencing used cDNA made by reverse transcription of extracted RNA. TCRdb keeps only in-frame clones here, not all; method: immunoSEQ multiplex PCR. The profile shows over 120,000 clones, 40% to 55% of them singletons. CDR1 and CDR2 (germline): LGHNA, YNFKEQ. This CDR3 comprises 14 residues. With 2 bases removed from V and 1 base from J, the gap between germline ends came to 7 bases. Broader study findings: Unlike in mice, where it was clearer, TCR sharing across patients was less clear, possibly HLA-related. Scalp sample sequencing also detects resident alphabeta T cells of normal skin. Across lesional scalp, and particularly alopecia totalis/universalis, clonality surpassed that of normal scalp.

The sequences come from CD4+ T cells sorted from blood, collected at week 0. The chain links TRBV4-2 to TRBJ2-3; D is uncertain. This clonotype originated in a human donor with alopecia areata. The CDR3 DNA is TGTGCCAGCAGCCAAAATGTCGGCACAGATACGCAGTATTTT. This sequence encodes CASSQNVGTDTQYF.